This is a list of T cell receptor beta chains from one sample in a study of Ad26.COV2.S vaccination and SARS-CoV-2 variants. This table comes from immunoSEQ multiplex PCR, and its TCRdb copy is limited to in-frame clones, with some not included. The sample records about 480,000 clones, roughly 87% being singletons. The sequencing used peripheral blood, collected in a trial of Ad26.COV2.S vaccine versus placebo. Every receptor here comes from a person aged 18-65 years who received the Ad26.COV2.S COVID-19 vaccine or a placebo. Each CDR3 is given with its conserved first and last residue. D genes are given only for firm matches. Clone size, where shown, is once, few, many, or a class for clones that have expanded.

j_call	clone_size	v_call	d_call	cdr3_nt	cdr3_aa
TRBJ1-1	few	TRBV25-1	.	TGTGCCAGCAGTGAAAGGAGGGGGATTGAAGCTTTCTTT	CASSERRGIEAFF
TRBJ2-7	.	TRBV6-2/TRBV6-3	.	TGTGCCAGCAGTTACGGACCGGGACCAGATTACGAGCAGTACTTC	CASSYGPGPDYEQYF
TRBJ2-1	.	TRBV24-1	.	TGTGCCACCGGTCCCACTACCAACAATGAGCAGTTCTTC	CATGPTTNNEQFF
TRBJ2-7	.	TRBV7-9	.	TGTGCCAGCAGCCCCTGGGGCGGTTTAGCCTACGAGCAGTACTTC	CASSPWGGLAYEQYF
TRBJ1-1	.	TRBV24-1	.	TGTGCCACCGCCCCGGCCGCGAACACTGAAGCTTTCTTT	CATAPAANTEAFF
TRBJ2-5	.	TRBV7-2	.	TGTGCCAGCAGCTTCCTGCCCGTCTCGGGCCAAGAGACCCAGTACTTC	CASSFLPVSGQETQYF
TRBJ2-7	.	TRBV19	.	TGTGCCAGTAGTATGATCCGGGGCGCGCACGGCTACGAGCAGTACTTC	CASSMIRGAHGYEQYF
TRBJ1-2	.	TRBV15	.	TGTGCCACCAGCAGAGATGCGGGTACGGATGGCTACACCTTC	CATSRDAGTDGYTF
TRBJ1-2	.	TRBV15	.	TGTGCCACCAGCAGAGTGGCGGAAGCTAACTATGGCTACACCTTC	CATSRVAEANYGYTF
TRBJ1-2	.	TRBV11-2	.	TGTGCCAGCAGCTTAGGGGGGAGGAGTGGCTACACCTTC	CASSLGGRSGYTF
TRBJ2-5	once	TRBV2	.	TGTGCCAGCAACGGACAGCTACAAGAGACCCAGTACTTC	CASNGQLQETQYF
TRBJ2-1	.	TRBV19	TRBD2	TGTGCCAGTACCACCCATCAAGCGGGAGGTTCCTACAATGAGCAGTTCTTC	CASTTHQAGGSYNEQFF
TRBJ1-1	.	TRBV12-3/TRBV12-4	.	TGTGCCAGCAGTGCCGAGGGGTACACTGAAGCTTTCTTT	CASSAEGYTEAFF
TRBJ2-4	once	TRBV19	.	TGTGCCAGTACCGAAGCTGGAGCGGCCAAAAACATTCAGTACTTC	CASTEAGAAKNIQYF
TRBJ2-1	.	TRBV15	.	TGTGCCACCAGCAGAGAGGGTGGCATTGGTAATGAGCAGTTCTTC	CATSREGGIGNEQFF
TRBJ1-3	.	TRBV30	TRBD1	TGTGCCTGGAGCTTCGGACAGGGGATGGGTGGAAACACCATATATTTT	CAWSFGQGMGGNTIYF
TRBJ2-3	.	TRBV6-5	.	TGTGCCAGCAGTAGAGACACTGCTACAGATACGCAGTATTTT	CASSRDTATDTQYF
TRBJ2-1	.	TRBV27	TRBD2	TGTGCCAGCAGTTTAAGTAGCGGGAGTCGGAATGAGCAGTTCTTC	CASSLSSGSRNEQFF
TRBJ2-7	.	TRBV28	TRBD2	TGTGCCAGCATTAGCGGGACCGGCTACGAGCAGTACTTC	CASISGTGYEQYF
TRBJ1-1	.	TRBV5-8	.	TGTGCCAGCAGCTTGGAGGGCTCCAGGGCCCCTGAAGCTTTCTTT	CASSLEGSRAPEAFF